This T cell receptor beta chain comes out of a study of graft-versus-host responses after intestinal transplantation. Clones were sequenced by immunoSEQ multiplex PCR, and TCRdb holds only the in-frame ones, with some missing. In the table there are 40,000 to 45,000 clones, 75% to 95% of which are singletons. General study points: Declines in HvG clones occurring early post-transplant were associated with peak circulating GvH clone levels.

Comments on this clone: Its cognate antigen is unknown.

CDR3 size: 16 residues. Trimming cost V 0 bases and J 6 bases; bases outside gene matches: 9. Germline values: CDR1 SGHTS, CDR2 YDEGEE. The rearrangement links TRBV5-8 to TRBJ2-3; 8 bases agree with TRBD1. The receptor was isolated from a human patient who received an intestinal transplant, so some T cells may come from the graft donor. Sequencing was performed on PBMCs, taken 300 to 320 days after intestinal transplant. CDR3 sequence (DNA): TGTGCCAGCAGCTTGGGGGGTACAGGGGGAGTGGATACGCAGTATTTT. Translated, it gives CASSLGGTGGVDTQYF.